These T cell receptor beta chains were read from a single sample in a study of blood T cells in healthy people across ages. TCRdb reanalysed the 5' RACE reads using MiXCR and keeps one entry per CDR3 protein. Altogether some 1.5 million distinct CDR3 sequences are present, roughly 43% being singletons, with the ten largest covering around 4%. The material sequenced was blood. These receptors originate from a young woman in good health. Both conserved end residues are part of each CDR3.

V gene,CDR3 protein
TRBV20-1,CSSGTGSYNEQFF
TRBV7-2,CASSSGGQPKLFF
TRBV20-1,CSASAPGQGGNQPQHF
TRBV7-9,CASSGLSPLHF
TRBV11-2,CASSLTGGSGEQYF
TRBV12-3/TRBV12-4,CASNGRGLAGKGEQFF
TRBV7-2,CASSSSPVYEQYF
TRBV10-3,CAISGAVVPDEQYF
TRBV20-1,CSARPQREAPDTQYF
TRBV7-2,CASSLSAGHEQYF
TRBV9,CASRATGTVNTEAFF
TRBV5-6,CASSLTGTGYEQYF
TRBV12-3/TRBV12-4,CASSPRRGYQETQYF
TRBV6-2/TRBV6-3,CASSYPETATDTQYF
TRBV4-3,CASSVGFPNEQVF
TRBV4-2,CASSQGTGYYEQYF
TRBV27,CASSPGASPRLADTQYF
TRBV3-1,CASSPFGGRAYEQYF
TRBV7-9,CASSPRTERDTQYF
TRBV11-2,CASSLVPSTSGSEQFF
TRBV12-3/TRBV12-4,CASLLSGAGCEQYF
TRBV5-6,CASNRDRGYGYTF
TRBV9,CASSVVQAGGNEQFF
TRBV6-5,CASKRMASGMWETQYF
TRBV12-3/TRBV12-4,CASSSRTVDRVKQFF
TRBV9,CASSVDRDSNYGYTF
TRBV24-1,CATSDLPSLAKPYNEQFF
TRBV12-3/TRBV12-4,CASSLWGHTDTQYF
TRBV5-1,CASSLDQDGNEQYF
TRBV28,CASTAPVGYEQYF
TRBV7-2,CASSLGTSLRSSYEQYF
TRBV7-2,CASSRHGGFGLNTEAFF
TRBV20-1,CSARDNTGELFF
TRBV21-1,CASSKLNVGTSGTHAYNEQFF
TRBV20-1,CSAPGRGLDYGYTF
TRBV6-5,CASSRGVGSPLHF
TRBV10-3,CASFGPGTNVLTF
TRBV6-5,CASRPPDRANTEAFF
TRBV7-9,CASSHFQGRNSPLHF
TRBV19,CASSIGSRQPQHF
TRBV28,CASTSPAGARLNGYTF
TRBV6-2/TRBV6-3,CASAGGQGETGELFF
TRBV6-2/TRBV6-3,CASTASQGGGYTF
TRBV7-3,CASSLNLYEQFF
TRBV28,CASSAGSAHEQYF
TRBV6-4,CASAKIGGDYNEQYF
TRBV7-8,CASSFPQGFRELFF
TRBV29-1,CSVEDRGQGERNTIYF
TRBV5-6,CASSFGTGIYEQDF
TRBV24-1,CATSDSLLARNEQFF
TRBV11-2,CASSRDFSSYNEQFF
TRBV6-1,CASSERQAVGQPQHF
TRBV11-1,CASSSNLRGLAGYKASNEQFF
TRBV20-1,CSASGGEFSYEQYF
TRBV6-5,CASRRAGGLETQYF
TRBV30,CAWREPWGRRTDTQYF
TRBV7-2,CASSWDSGSYEQYF
TRBV2,CASRKDRGLYEQYF